This entry lists 19 T cell receptor beta chains sequenced from one sample in a study of T-cell reconstitution after alpha-beta-depleted transplantation in children. A TCRbeta library incorporating unique molecular identifiers was prepared. TCRdb re-called the PCR reads with MiXCR, one entry per CDR3 protein. The table includes approximately 500,000 distinct CDR3 sequences, about 10% detected once. The sequenced sample was PBMCs, obtained before TCRalphabeta/CD19-depleted stem cell transplant. The receptor source for this set is a child aged 2 to 10 with inherited bone marrow failure, due to receive a stem cell transplant.

The sample holds many counts of this clonotype. The chain combines TRBV10-3 with TRBJ2-1; D uncertain. Deletions cut 8 bases from V and 2 bases from J, with 7 bases between. The CDR3 runs to 12 residues. Germline V gene data show CDR1 as ENHRY and CDR2 as SYGVKD. The CDR3 here is CAIRSPYNEQFF. The CDR3 nucleotides are TGTGCCATCCGAAGTCCCTACAATGAGCAGTTCTTC.

This clonotype has ten or more counts. This chain links TRBV6-5 with TRBJ2-2; 9 bases match TRBD2. From germline, CDR1 is MNHEY and CDR2 SVGAGI. Germline trimming cut 2 bases from V and 4 bases from J; bases unmatched to any gene: 2. This CDR3 has 15 residues. The CDR3 DNA is TGTGCCAGCAGTTACCGACTAGCGGTCACCGGGGAGCTGTTTTTT. This gives the protein CASSYRLAVTGELFF.

The table lists this clonotype with many counts. This sequence joins TRBV15 and TRBJ2-1; a possible D gene is TRBD2 (5 bases). There are 16 residues in the CDR3. The germline gives CDR1 LNHNV, CDR2 YYDKDF (reference sequence). Between the trimmed V and J ends, which lost 1 base and 8 bases, there was a span of 18 bases. The DNA for the CDR3 is TGTGCCACCAGCAGAGTAGTGCGCCAGCGGAGCGATGAGCAGTTCTTC. Translated, it gives CATSRVVRQRSDEQFF.

Turning to this clonotype: Just one base apart from a much larger clone, this may be a read error. The chain employs TRBV12-3 or TRBV12-4 and TRBJ2-1, with D hard to call. The CDR3 is 14 residues long. CDR3 nucleotide sequence: TGTGCCAGCAGTGCCGTAAGCTCCTACAATGAGCAGATCTTC. Translated: CASSAVSSYNEQIF.

In this sample, this clonotype turned up many times. The chain combines TRBV28 with TRBJ2-5; the match to TRBD1 covers 9 bases. The CDR3 consists of 14 residues. The V and J ends lost 3 bases and 5 bases, in that order; junction bases with no gene match: 4. CDR1 is MDHEN and CDR2 is SYDVKM in the germline V gene. The CDR3 DNA reads as TGTGCCAGCAGTTTGTTCGACAGGGGGGAGACCCAGTACTTC. Its protein is CASSLFDRGETQYF.

This clonotype was recorded at least ten times. The chain recombines TRBV6-2 or TRBV6-3 with TRBJ1-5; D is uncertain. Germline lookup yields CDR1 MNHEY and CDR2 SVGEGT. V lost 2 bases and J 0 bases, leaving 5 bases between the germline ends. This CDR3 has 14 residues. CDR3 DNA sequence: TGTGCCAGCAGTTACCGTCGTAGCAATCAGCCCCAGCATTTT. Amino acids: CASSYRRSNQPQHF.

A word on this clonotype: A single base separates this from a much larger clone, so it may be a read error. The chain carries TRBV5-1 and TRBJ1-1, with TRBD1 as a possible D gene (6 bases). The CDR3 covers 15 residues. The germline gives CDR1 SGHRS, CDR2 YFSETQ. This CDR3 is CATSWRPGQNTEAFF. CDR3 nucleotide sequence: TGCGCCACCAGCTGGAGGCCGGGACAGAACACTGAAGCTTTCTTT. Full variable domain (missing parts from reference TRBV5-1 and TRBJ1-1): KAGVTQTPRYLIKTRGQQVTLSCSPISGHRSVSWYQQTPGQGLQFLFEYFSETQRNKGNFPGRFSGRQFSNSRSEMNVSTLELGDSALYLCATSWRPGQNTEAFFGQGTRLTVV.

Many counts were recorded for this clonotype. The gene calls are TRBV6-1 and TRBJ1-6; perhaps TRBD1 as D (5 bases). CDR1 MNHNS and CDR2 SASEGT come from the germline V gene. The CDR3 sequence is 16 residues long. Trimming stripped 6 bases from V and 9 bases from J, with 21 bases between. Here the CDR3 reads CASRAQAGDSASPLHF. The CDR3 coding sequence is TGTGCCAGCAGGGCCCAGGCTGGGGACTCGGCTTCACCCCTCCACTTT.

This clonotype was detected ten times or more. The rearrangement uses TRBV10-3 and TRBJ2-2, with 10 nucleotides matching TRBD2. The junction had 8 bases not matched to a gene; V was cut back by 7 bases and J by 6 bases. The germline V gene encodes CDR1 ENHRY and CDR2 SYGVKD. The CDR3 contains 15 residues. CDR3 sequence reads: CAIKALAGVAGELFF. CDR3 DNA: TGTGCCATCAAAGCGCTAGCGGGAGTCGCCGGGGAGCTGTTTTTT.

This clonotype showed up just a few times. V usage is TRBV19 and J usage is TRBJ1-1; a weak D match, TRBD1 (5 bases). This CDR3 is 12 amino acids long. The germline CDR1 and CDR2 sequences are LNHDA and SQIVND (reference sequence). V dropped 5 bases and J dropped 7 bases, with 11 bases sitting between them. The CDR3 spells CASSRRAVEAFF. CDR3 nucleotides: TGTGCCAGTAGTCGCAGGGCGGTTGAAGCTTTCTTT.

This clonotype has more than one count but fewer than ten. This rearrangement joins TRBV28 to TRBJ2-5, with D perhaps matching TRBD2 (5 bases). The CDR3 contains 14 residues. V was clipped by 5 bases and J by 5 bases, with 15 bases between them. Per germline, CDR1 MDHEN and CDR2 SYDVKM. CDR3 sequence: CASSGYSGYETQYF. CDR3 nucleotides: TGTGCCAGCAGTGGATACAGCGGCTACGAGACCCAGTACTTC.

This clonotype was counted at least ten times. The chain employs TRBV12-3 or TRBV12-4 and TRBJ1-1; tentatively, D is TRBD1 (5 bases). The length of the CDR3 is 12 residues. The germline V and J ends were trimmed by 6 bases and 11 bases, with 16 bases remaining between them. CDR3 sequence reads: CASRPGPNRAFF. The DNA for the CDR3 is TGTGCCAGCAGACCGGGACCCAATCGGGCTTTCTTT.

This clonotype was detected many times. This chain connects TRBV10-3 to TRBJ2-2; D may be TRBD1 (6 bases). Germline CDR1 and CDR2: ENHRY and SYGVKD. V was pared by 4 bases and J by 6 bases, with 9 bases between. The CDR3 has 13 amino acids. CDR3 protein: CAISVQGAGELFF. In nucleotides, the CDR3 is TGTGCCATCAGTGTACAGGGCGCCGGGGAGCTGTTTTTT.

This clonotype came up many times. The genes are TRBV18 and TRBJ2-5, with 8 bases matching TRBD1. Per the germline V gene, CDR1 is KGHSH and CDR2 is LQKENI. V was clipped by 3 bases and J by 5 bases; unmatched bases: 8. The CDR3 has 15 amino acids. The CDR3 spells CASSPGDRGHETQYF. CDR3 nucleotide sequence: TGTGCCAGCTCACCGGGCGACAGGGGCCATGAGACCCAGTACTTC.

In DNA, the CDR3 is TGTGCCTGGAGGCCGTTAGGGGTGGACTATGGCTACACCTTC. Translated: CAWRPLGVDYGYTF. J is TRBJ1-2 and V is TRBV30; perhaps TRBD1 as D (5 bases). V dropped 3 bases and J dropped 3 bases, with 14 bases sitting between them. Germline V gene data show CDR1 as GTSNPN and CDR2 as SVGIG (reference sequence). This CDR3 region has 14 residues.

The sample holds many counts of this clonotype. This chain connects TRBV27 to TRBJ2-5; 8 bases are shared with TRBD2. Germline CDR1 reads MNHEY; CDR2 reads SMNVEV (reference sequence). This CDR3 has 13 residues. With V trimmed by 7 bases and J by 4 bases, 5 bases remained unmatched. DNA of the CDR3: TGTGCCAGCAACGGACTAGCTGGAGAGACCCAGTACTTC. Translation gives CASNGLAGETQYF.

V usage is TRBV18 and J usage is TRBJ2-7; the D is unclear. The CDR3 totals 13 residues. Germline lookup yields CDR1 KGHSH and CDR2 LQKENI. V gave up 1 base and J gave up 3 bases, with 7 bases separating them. The CDR3, as DNA: TGTGCCAGCTCACCACTACAGATCTACGAGCAGTACTTC. It encodes CASSPLQIYEQYF.

This clonotype appeared a few times. The gene calls are TRBV20-1 and TRBJ2-5; TRBD2 agrees at 7 bases. In germline, CDR1 is DFQATT, CDR2 SNEGSKA (reference sequence). CDR3 length: 14 amino acids. V lost 1 base and J lost 2; bases outside the gene matches: 4. The CDR3 loop reads CSARGGGGQETQYF. The CDR3 DNA follows: TGCAGTGCTAGAGGTGGGGGGGGTCAAGAGACCCAGTACTTC.

At least ten counts were recorded for this clonotype. J is TRBJ2-7 and V is TRBV4-3, with 12 bases lining up with TRBD2. The trim removed 2 bases at V and 5 bases at J, leaving 4 bases unmatched. CDR3 length: 15 residues. CDR1 LGHNA and CDR2 YSLEER come from the germline V gene. The CDR3 spells CASSQLAGGWNEQYF. The CDR3 nucleotides are TGCGCCAGCAGCCAACTAGCGGGAGGGTGGAACGAGCAGTACTTC.